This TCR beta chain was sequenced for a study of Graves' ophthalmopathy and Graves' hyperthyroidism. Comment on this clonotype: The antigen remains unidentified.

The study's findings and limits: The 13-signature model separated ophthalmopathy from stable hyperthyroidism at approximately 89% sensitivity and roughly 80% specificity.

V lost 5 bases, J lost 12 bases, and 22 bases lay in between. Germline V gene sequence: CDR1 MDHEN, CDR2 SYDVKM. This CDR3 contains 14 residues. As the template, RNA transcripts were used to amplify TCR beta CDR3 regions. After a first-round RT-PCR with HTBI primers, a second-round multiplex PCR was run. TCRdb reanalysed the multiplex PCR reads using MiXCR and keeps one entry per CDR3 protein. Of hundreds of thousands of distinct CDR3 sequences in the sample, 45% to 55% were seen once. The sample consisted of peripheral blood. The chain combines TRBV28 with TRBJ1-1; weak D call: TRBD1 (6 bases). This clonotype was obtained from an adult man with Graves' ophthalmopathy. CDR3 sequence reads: CASSLSGGSRRPFF. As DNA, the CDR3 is TGTGCCAGCAGTCTCAGCGGGGGCAGTAGGAGGCCTTTCTTT.